The following is a T cell receptor (beta chain) sequence with its context. Its target is not known. Isolated RNA was reverse transcribed in full, so expressed TCRB transcripts were sequenced. TCRdb keeps only in-frame clones here, not all; method: immunoSEQ multiplex PCR. The table lists about 340,000 clones, 9.3% of them singletons. The data stem from a study of beta chain features in type 1 diabetes. Study results and caveats: Among patients with Type 1 diabetes, TCRB CDR3s were moderately but significantly shorter in every one of the four CD4+ subsets.

The CDR3 spans 13 residues. V lost 0 bases and J lost 14, with 14 bases in between. Germline values: CDR1 SGHAT, CDR2 FQNNGV. Material for sequencing was central memory CD4+ T cells from blood. This clonotype was obtained from a man under 40 with type 1 diabetes. This rearrangement joins TRBV11-2 to TRBJ2-1; D may be TRBD1 (5 bases). The CDR3 reads CASSLDPNRPEFF. The CDR3 DNA reads TGTGCCAGCAGCTTAGATCCGAACAGGCCAGAGTTCTTC.